The 14 T cell receptor beta chains presented below share a single source sample, sequenced in a study of beta chain features in type 1 diabetes. The entirety of the isolated RNA underwent reverse transcription, so expressed TCRB transcripts were sequenced. Repertoires were generated with immunoSEQ multiplex PCR, while TCRdb's copy carries only in-frame clones and drops some. The sample has hundreds of thousands of clones, around 15% seen once. These receptors are not linked to any known antigen. Study findings and constraints: Moderately but significantly shorter TCRB CDR3s were found in Type 1 diabetes patients in all four CD4+ subsets.

The specimen was naive CD4+ T cells from blood. These receptors all come from a man aged 18 to 35 with type 1 diabetes.

The V and J genes are TRBV9 and TRBJ1-6, with TRBD1 matching 9 bases. CDR3 length equals 14 residues. CDR1 is SGDLS, CDR2 YYNGEE, per germline. V shed 3 bases and J 10 bases; nucleotides not matched to a gene: 5. The CDR3 region has the DNA TGTGCCAGCAGCGCGGACAGGGGAAACTCACCCCTCCACTTT. Translating gives CASSADRGNSPLHF.

This clone was counted a few times. This chain links TRBV29-1 with TRBJ2-2; D remains unclear. Germline V lookup: CDR1 SQVTM, CDR2 ANQGSEA. Deletions cut 8 bases from V and 3 bases from J, with 10 bases between. This CDR3 has 12 residues. The CDR3 protein is CSYAKYTGELFF. The CDR3 DNA reads as TGCAGCTACGCTAAATACACCGGGGAGCTGTTTTTT.

The sample holds a few counts of this clone. The chain combines TRBV30 with TRBJ1-2; no clear D gene. V lost 6 bases and J 4 bases, leaving 9 bases between the germline ends. The CDR3 is made up of 11 amino acids. From germline, CDR1 is GTSNPN and CDR2 SVGIG (reference sequence). Written as DNA, the CDR3 is TGTGCCTGTCAGGATTTCTATGGCTACACCTTC. Residues: CACQDFYGYTF.

The rearrangement joins TRBV4-1 to TRBJ2-2; the match to TRBD2 covers 7 bases. Germline assignment: CDR1 MGHRA and CDR2 YSYEKL. With V trimmed by 4 bases and J by 2 bases, 4 bases remained unmatched. The CDR3 contains 15 residues. CDR3: CASSPSGINTGELFF. In nucleotides, the CDR3 is TGCGCCAGCAGCCCCAGCGGGATTAACACCGGGGAGCTGTTTTTT.

J is TRBJ2-3 and V is TRBV7-2, with 14 bases identical to TRBD2. CDR1 is SGHTA and CDR2 is FQGNSA in the germline V gene. The CDR3 length is 18 residues. The V gene end was trimmed by 6 bases and the J gene end by 4 bases; junction bases not matched to a gene: 12. The CDR3 region is CASRRLAGGPQRADTQYF. The CDR3 DNA follows: TGTGCCAGCAGGCGACTAGCGGGAGGGCCTCAAAGGGCAGATACGCAGTATTTT.

This clone was detected only a few times. The V gene is TRBV7-9, the J gene TRBJ1-1; D ambiguous. The CDR3 sequence is 12 residues long. Germline V gives CDR1 SEHNR, CDR2 FQNEAQ (reference sequence). Trimming stripped 5 bases from V and 6 bases from J, with 10 bases between. CDR3 residues: CASSPWTSEAFF. Here the CDR3 DNA reads TGTGCCAGCAGCCCCTGGACCTCTGAAGCTTTCTTT.

The chain employs TRBV30 and TRBJ1-2, with D uncertain. V was shortened by 0 bases and J by 5 bases, with 10 bases between the two germline ends. The CDR3 is 13 residues long. Looked up from germline, CDR1 is GTSNPN and CDR2 is SVGIG (reference sequence). Here the CDR3 reads CAWSVASAYGYTF. CDR3 in DNA: TGTGCCTGGAGTGTGGCCAGCGCGTATGGCTACACCTTC. Variable domain in full (rest from reference TRBV30 and TRBJ1-2): SQTIHQWPATLVQPVGSPLSLECTVEGTSNPNLYWYRQAAGRGLQLLFYSVGIGQISSEVPQNLSASRPQDRQFILSSKKLLLSDSGFYLCAWSVASAYGYTFGSGTRLTVV.

Comment on this clone: The junction shows a germline mismatch at one end, possibly a read error. The genes are TRBV30 and TRBJ2-7; 7 nucleotides agree with TRBD1. Per germline, CDR1 GTSNPN and CDR2 SVGIG (reference sequence). The CDR3 is 12 amino acids. The chain's CDR3 is CAWERTGRQLGF. CDR3 in DNA: TGTGCCTGGGAGAGGACAGGCCGCCAGCTAGGTTTC.

This clone was picked up a small number of times. The chain uses TRBV10-3 and TRBJ2-5, with 8 bases lining up with TRBD2. Germline V gene data show CDR1 as ENHRY and CDR2 as SYGVKD. This CDR3 contains 14 residues. J was trimmed by 7 bases and V by 7 bases; bases with no gene match: 11. CDR3 amino acids: CAIKPGGAMGTQYF. CDR3 DNA sequence: TGTGCCATCAAACCCGGGGGGGCGATGGGGACCCAGTACTTC.

V usage is TRBV7-2 and J usage is TRBJ1-1; 7 bases are a match to TRBD1. The CDR3 has 15 residues. Germline trimming cut 7 bases from V and 0 bases from J; bases unmatched to any gene: 8. Per germline, CDR1 SGHTA and CDR2 FQGNSA. The CDR3 DNA follows: TGTGCCAGCAAGCCCTTCGGACAGGTGAACACTGAAGCTTTCTTT. It is translated as CASKPFGQVNTEAFF.

This rearrangement joins TRBV7-3 to TRBJ2-6, with D unclear. Trimming pared 5 bases from V and 1 base from J, leaving 12 bases between. The CDR3 has 16 amino acids. The V gene's germline CDR1 is SGHTA and CDR2 FQGTGA. The CDR3 loop is CASSTRGWSGANVLTF. In DNA, the CDR3 is TGTGCCAGCAGCACCCGCGGTTGGTCTGGGGCCAACGTCCTGACTTTC.

This clone was seen more than once but under ten times. The genes are TRBV20-1 and TRBJ2-5, with D uncertain. The V end lost 5 bases, the J end lost 5 bases, and 9 bases lay between the germline ends. Germline V gives CDR1 DFQATT, CDR2 SNEGSKA (reference sequence). This CDR3 has 11 amino acids. CDR3 loop: CSAQSGETQYF. The CDR3 DNA reads as TGCAGTGCTCAGTCTGGGGAGACCCAGTACTTC.

V gene TRBV7-9 combines with J gene TRBJ2-3, with a possible D match to TRBD2 (6 bases). The CDR3 has 11 residues. Trimming pared 5 bases from V and 8 bases from J, leaving 8 bases between. Germline values: CDR1 SEHNR, CDR2 FQNEAQ (reference sequence). The CDR3 DNA is TGTGCCAGCAGCCTGGGGGGTACGCAGTATTTT. Protein: CASSLGGTQYF. Complete variable domain (other parts from reference TRBV7-9 and TRBJ2-3): DTGVSQNPRHKITKRGQNVTFRCDPISEHNRLYWYRQTLGQGPEFLTYFQNEAQLEKSRLLSDRFSAERPKGSFSTLEIQRTEQGDSAMYLCASSLGGTQYFGPGTRLTVL.

CDR3 sequence reads: CASRREPGLAEYNEQFF. In nucleotides, the CDR3 is TGTGCCAGTAGGAGAGAACCGGGACTAGCGGAGTACAATGAGCAGTTCTTC. This rearrangement joins TRBV19 to TRBJ2-1, with 11 bases identical to TRBD2. Trimming at V came to 6 bases and at J to 4 bases, leaving 11 bases not matched to a gene. CDR1 and CDR2 from the germline V gene are LNHDA and SQIVND (reference sequence). This CDR3 region has 17 residues.